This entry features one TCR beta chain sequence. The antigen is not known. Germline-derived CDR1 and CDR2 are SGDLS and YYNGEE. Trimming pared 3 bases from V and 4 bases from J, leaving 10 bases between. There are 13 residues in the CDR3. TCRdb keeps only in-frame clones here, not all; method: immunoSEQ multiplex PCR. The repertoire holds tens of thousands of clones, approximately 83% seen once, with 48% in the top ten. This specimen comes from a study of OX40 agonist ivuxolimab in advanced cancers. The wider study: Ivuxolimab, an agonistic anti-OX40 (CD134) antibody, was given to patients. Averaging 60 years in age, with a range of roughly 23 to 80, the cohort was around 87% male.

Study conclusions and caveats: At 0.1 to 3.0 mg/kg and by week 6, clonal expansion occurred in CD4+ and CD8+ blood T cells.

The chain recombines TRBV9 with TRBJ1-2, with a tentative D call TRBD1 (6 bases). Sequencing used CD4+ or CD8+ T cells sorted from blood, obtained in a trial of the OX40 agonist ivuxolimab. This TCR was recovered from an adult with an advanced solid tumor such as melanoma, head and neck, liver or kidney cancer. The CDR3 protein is CASSGTDSYGYTF. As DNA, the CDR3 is TGTGCCAGCAGCGGGACAGATTCCTATGGCTACACCTTC.